This T cell receptor beta chain was captured in a study of blood T cell repertoires in COVID-19. The wider study: Material from acute and convalescent COVID-19 was sourced from the United States, Italy and Spain. T cells, B-cell-depleted T cells, or PBMCs provided the cDNA or gDNA that served as material.

The protocol was immunoSEQ multiplex PCR, while the TCRdb copy is restricted to in-frame clones and leaves out a portion. The sample consists of around 300,000 clones, about 85% of them appearing once. V was cut by 9 bases and J by 0 bases, with 12 bases left in between. The CDR3 consists of 15 residues. CDR1 and CDR2 from the germline V gene are SNHLY and FYNNEI. The chain joins TRBV2 to TRBJ2-6, with a weak D call TRBD2 (5 bases). The sequence was obtained from a woman aged 45 to 65 with active or convalescent COVID-19. The sequenced material came from peripheral blood. CDR3 nucleotides: TGTGCCAGGACACCCGGGAACTCTGGGGCCAACGTCCTGACTTTC. This gives the protein CARTPGNSGANVLTF.